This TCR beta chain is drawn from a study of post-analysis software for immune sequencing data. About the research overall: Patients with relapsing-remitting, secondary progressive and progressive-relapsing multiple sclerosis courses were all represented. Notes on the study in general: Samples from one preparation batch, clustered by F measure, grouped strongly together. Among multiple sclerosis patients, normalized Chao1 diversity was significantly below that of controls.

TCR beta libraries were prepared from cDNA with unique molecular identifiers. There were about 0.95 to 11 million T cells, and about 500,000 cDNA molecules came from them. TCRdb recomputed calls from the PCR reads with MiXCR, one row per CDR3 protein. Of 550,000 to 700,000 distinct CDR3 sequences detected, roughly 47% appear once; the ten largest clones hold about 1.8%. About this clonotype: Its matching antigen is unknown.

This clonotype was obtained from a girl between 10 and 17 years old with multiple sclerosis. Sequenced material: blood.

The CDR3 region is CASGWDEQFF. The CDR3 DNA is TGTGCCAGCGGGTGGGATGAGCAGTTCTTC. The chain couples TRBV19 to TRBJ2-1; D unresolved. The germline V gene has CDR1 LNHDA and CDR2 SQIVND (reference sequence). V was trimmed by 9 bases and J by 8 bases, leaving 8 bases between them. The CDR3 is made up of 10 amino acids. Together with reference TRBV19 and TRBJ2-1, the CDR3 gives the full variable domain: DGGITQSPKYLFRKEGQNVTLSCEQNLNHDAMYWYRQDPGQGLRLIYYSQIVNDFQKGDIAEGYSVSREKKESFPLTVTSAQKNPTAFYLCASGWDEQFFGPGTRLTVL.